Here is one T cell receptor (beta chain) with its context. The data were taken from a study of blood T cell repertoires in COVID-19. Germline-derived CDR1 and CDR2 are GTSNPN and SVGIG (reference sequence). Trimming removed 3 bases from V and 8 bases from J; junction bases left unmatched: 12. The CDR3 consists of 15 residues. Clones were read by immunoSEQ multiplex PCR, and TCRdb kept only the in-frame ones, dropping some. Counted here are under 250,000 clones, 86% occurring once; the ten biggest clones make up approximately 6.2%. The receptor was isolated from a woman older than 75 with COVID-19, enrolled during active disease. The source material was peripheral blood. The chain couples TRBV30 to TRBJ1-4; TRBD1 aligns across 7 bases. This chain's CDR3 is CAWSPRGGAREKLFF. The CDR3 region has the DNA TGTGCCTGGAGCCCACGAGGGGGCGCTAGGGAAAAACTGTTTTTT.